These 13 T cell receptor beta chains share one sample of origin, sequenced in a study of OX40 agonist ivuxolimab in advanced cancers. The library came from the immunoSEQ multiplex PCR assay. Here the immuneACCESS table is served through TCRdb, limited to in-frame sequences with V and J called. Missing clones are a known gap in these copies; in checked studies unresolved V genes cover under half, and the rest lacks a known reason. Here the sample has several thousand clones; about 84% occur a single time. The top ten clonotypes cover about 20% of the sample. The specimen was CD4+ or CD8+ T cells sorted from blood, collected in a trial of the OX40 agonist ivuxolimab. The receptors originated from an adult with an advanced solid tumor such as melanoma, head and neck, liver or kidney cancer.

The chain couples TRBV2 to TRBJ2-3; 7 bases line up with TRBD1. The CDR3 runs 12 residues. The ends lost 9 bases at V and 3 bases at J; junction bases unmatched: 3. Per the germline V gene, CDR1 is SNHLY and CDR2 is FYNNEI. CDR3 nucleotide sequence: TGTGCCAGAGACAGGGAAACAGATACGCAGTATTTT. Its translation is CARDRETDTQYF.

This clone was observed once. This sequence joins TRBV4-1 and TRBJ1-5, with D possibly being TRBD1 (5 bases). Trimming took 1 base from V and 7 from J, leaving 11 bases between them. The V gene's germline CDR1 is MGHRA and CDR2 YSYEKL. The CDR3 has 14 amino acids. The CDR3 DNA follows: TGCGCCAGCAGCCAAGGGGGGGATTTCCAGCCCCAGCATTTT. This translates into CASSQGGDFQPQHF.

The CDR3 DNA sequence: TGTGCCAGCAGCCTAGACGGCCCGGGAACTGGAAACACCATATATTTT. Protein: CASSLDGPGTGNTIYF. The chain couples TRBV7-6 to TRBJ1-3, with D unresolved. Trimming shortened V by 5 bases and J by 2 bases, and 16 bases separated the two germline ends. The CDR3 has 16 amino acids. Germline assignment: CDR1 SGHVS and CDR2 FNYEAQ.

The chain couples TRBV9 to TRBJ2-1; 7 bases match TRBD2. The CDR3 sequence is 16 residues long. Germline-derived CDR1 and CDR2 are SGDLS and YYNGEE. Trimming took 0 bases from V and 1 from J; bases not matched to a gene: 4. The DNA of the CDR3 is TGTGCCAGCAGCGTAGGCAGCGGGGAATCCTACAATGAGCAGTTCTTC. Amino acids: CASSVGSGESYNEQFF.

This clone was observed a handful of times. CDR3: CAPRGGTSGNTIYF. Written as DNA, the CDR3 is TGTGCCCCCCGGGGGGGGACAAGTGGGAACACCATATATTTT. The J gene is TRBJ1-3, the V gene TRBV9; D is perhaps TRBD1 (6 bases). The length of the CDR3 is 14 residues. V lost 10 bases and J lost 7, with 21 bases in between. Germline V gene sequence: CDR1 SGDLS, CDR2 YYNGEE.

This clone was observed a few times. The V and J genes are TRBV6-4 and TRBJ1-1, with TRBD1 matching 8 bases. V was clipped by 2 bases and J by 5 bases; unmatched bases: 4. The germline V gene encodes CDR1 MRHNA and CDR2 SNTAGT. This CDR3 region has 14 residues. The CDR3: CASSDGQGRTEAFF. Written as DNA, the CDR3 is TGTGCCAGCAGTGACGGACAGGGAAGGACTGAAGCTTTCTTT.

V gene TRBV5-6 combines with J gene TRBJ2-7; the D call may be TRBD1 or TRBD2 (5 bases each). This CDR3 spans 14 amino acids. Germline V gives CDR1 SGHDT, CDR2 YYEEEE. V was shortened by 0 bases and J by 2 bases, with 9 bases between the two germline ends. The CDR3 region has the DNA TGTGCCAGCAGCTTGGTAGGGGACCCCTACGAGCAGTACTTC. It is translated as CASSLVGDPYEQYF.

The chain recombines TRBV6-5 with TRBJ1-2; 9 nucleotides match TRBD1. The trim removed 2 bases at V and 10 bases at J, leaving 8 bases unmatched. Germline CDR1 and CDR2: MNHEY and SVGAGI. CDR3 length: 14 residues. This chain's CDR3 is CASSYRGTGLDYTF. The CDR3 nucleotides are TGTGCCAGCAGTTACCGGGGGACAGGGCTTGACTACACCTTC.

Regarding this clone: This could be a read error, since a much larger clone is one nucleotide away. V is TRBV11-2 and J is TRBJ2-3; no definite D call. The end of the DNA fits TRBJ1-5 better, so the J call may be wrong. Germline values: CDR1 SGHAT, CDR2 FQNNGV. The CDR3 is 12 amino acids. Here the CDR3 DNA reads TGTGCCAGCAGCCCGAGAACAGATACGCAGCATTTT. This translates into CASSPRTDTQHF.

The CDR3 sequence is CASSEIRGGSNQPQHF. For the CDR3, the DNA is TGTGCCAGCAGTGAAATAAGGGGAGGAAGCAATCAGCCCCAGCATTTT. J is TRBJ1-5 and V is TRBV6-1, with D perhaps TRBD1 (5 bases). Germline assignment: CDR1 MNHNS and CDR2 SASEGT. The V gene lost 2 bases and the J gene lost 1 base, with 12 bases spanning the gap. The CDR3 extends over 16 amino acids.

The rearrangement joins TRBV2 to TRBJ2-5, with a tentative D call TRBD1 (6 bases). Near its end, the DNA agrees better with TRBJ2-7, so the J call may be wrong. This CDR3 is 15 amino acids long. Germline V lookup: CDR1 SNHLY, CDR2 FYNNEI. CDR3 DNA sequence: TGTGCCAGCAGTGAACTGGACAGCGAATCCTACGAGCAGTACTTC. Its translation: CASSELDSESYEQYF.

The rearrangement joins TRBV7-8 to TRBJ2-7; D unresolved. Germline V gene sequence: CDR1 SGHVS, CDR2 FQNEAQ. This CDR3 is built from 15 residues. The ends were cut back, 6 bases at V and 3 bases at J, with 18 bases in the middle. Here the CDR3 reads CASSLAPSPNYEQYF. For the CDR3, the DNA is TGTGCCAGCAGTCTGGCGCCAAGCCCCAACTACGAGCAGTACTTC.

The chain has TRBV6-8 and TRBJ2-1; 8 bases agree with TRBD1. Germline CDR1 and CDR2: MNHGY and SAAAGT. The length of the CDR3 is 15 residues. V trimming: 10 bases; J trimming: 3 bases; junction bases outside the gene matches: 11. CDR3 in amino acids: CATATGTGVYNEQFF. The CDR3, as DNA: TGTGCCACCGCGACCGGGACAGGCGTCTACAATGAGCAGTTCTTC.